The clone carrying this T cell receptor beta chain was seen ten or more times. The term stable hyperthyroidism indicated an absence of ophthalmopathy within 18 months of follow-up. Clinical symptoms, serum thyroxine, TRAb, thyroid ultrasound and orbital computed tomography formed the basis of diagnosis. These data originate in a study of Graves' ophthalmopathy and Graves' hyperthyroidism. RNA served as the template for amplifying TCR beta CDR3 regions. RT-PCR in the first round used HTBI primers; a second-round multiplex PCR followed. One entry per CDR3 protein, called by TCRdb with MiXCR from the multiplex PCR reads. The repertoire holds hundreds of thousands of distinct CDR3 sequences, 20% to 25% seen once, with roughly 6.9% in the top ten. Per germline, CDR1 DFQATT and CDR2 SNEGSKA (reference sequence). Trimming pared 6 bases from V and 2 bases from J, leaving 17 bases between. The CDR3 covers 14 residues.

The receptor was derived from a woman younger than 30 with stable Graves' hyperthyroidism. Some clones in this sample may be carry-over from other donors' samples. The chain employs TRBV20-1 and TRBJ2-7; the D gene is possibly TRBD1 (5 bases). Sequencing input: peripheral blood. The chain's CDR3 is CSAKGSPGAYEQYF. The CDR3 DNA sequence: TGCAGTGCGAAGGGGTCCCCTGGGGCCTACGAGCAGTACTTC.